This passage covers 14 T cell receptor beta chains from one sample sequenced in a study of radiation and T cells in renal cell carcinoma. Time point meaning: baseline pretreatment blood. Treatment here: 15 Gy SBRT to primary tumor, nephrectomy 4 weeks later. This table comes from immunoSEQ multiplex PCR, and its TCRdb copy is limited to in-frame clones, with some not included. This sample carries 140,000 or so clones, 88% of them seen once, and the ten largest clones take around 12%. The specimen comprised blood, sampled from a patient whose treatment included radiotherapy and nephrectomy. These receptors all come from a woman aged 50 to 60 with renal cell carcinoma.

The chain recombines TRBV19 with TRBJ1-4; tentative D call: TRBD1 (5 bases). Germline assignment: CDR1 LNHDA and CDR2 SQIVND (reference sequence). With 7 bases removed from V and 5 bases from J, the gap between germline ends came to 14 bases. CDR3 length: 14 amino acids. The CDR3 nucleotides read TGTGCCAGTACTAGACAGTTCCGAAATGAAAAACTGTTTTTT. It specifies CASTRQFRNEKLFF. Together with reference TRBV19 and TRBJ1-4, the CDR3 gives the full variable domain: DGGITQSPKYLFRKEGQNVTLSCEQNLNHDAMYWYRQDPGQGLRLIYYSQIVNDFQKGDIAEGYSVSREKKESFPLTVTSAQKNPTAFYLCASTRQFRNEKLFFGSGTQLSVL.

With regard to this clone: In the same sample, other DNA sequences code for this CDR3. The rearrangement uses TRBV6-6 and TRBJ1-1; the D is unclear. The length of the CDR3 is 13 residues. Trimming removed 3 bases from V and 2 bases from J, with 7 bases in between. The germline V gene encodes CDR1 MNHNY and CDR2 SVGAGI (reference sequence). The CDR3 DNA reads TGTGCCAGCAGTTATCGGGCCAACACTGAAGCTTTCTTT. Translated, it gives CASSYRANTEAFF.

This chain connects TRBV25-1 to TRBJ1-2; D gene uncertain. The germline V gene encodes CDR1 MGHDK and CDR2 SYGVNS. V was trimmed by 1 base and J by 4 bases, leaving 7 bases between them. The CDR3 is made up of 13 amino acids. The CDR3 region has the DNA TGTGCCAGCAGTGAATTCCCAGCCTATGGCTACACCTTC. It yields the protein CASSEFPAYGYTF.

This clone turned up a few times. The chain joins TRBV7-9 to TRBJ1-1; D is uncertain. CDR3 length: 13 amino acids. Germline CDR1 and CDR2: SEHNR and FQNEAQ (reference sequence). The V end lost 5 bases, the J end lost 1 base, and 8 bases lay between the germline ends. The CDR3 coding sequence is TGTGCCAGCAGCCCAGTGACGAACACTGAAGCTTTCTTT. It yields the protein CASSPVTNTEAFF.

The chain joins TRBV2 to TRBJ1-2; TRBD1 is a possible D gene (6 bases). This CDR3 is built from 14 residues. V lost 1 base and J 3 bases, leaving 9 bases between the germline ends. From germline, CDR1 is SNHLY and CDR2 FYNNEI. CDR3 protein: CASSEGDTDYGYTF. The CDR3 coding sequence is TGTGCCAGCAGTGAAGGGGACACGGACTATGGCTACACCTTC.

The chain has TRBV5-5 and TRBJ1-3; D remains ambiguous. The CDR3 consists of 15 residues. The germline CDR1 and CDR2 sequences are SGHKS and YYEKEE (reference sequence). V gave up 4 bases and J gave up 2 bases, with 13 bases separating them. The CDR3 spells CASSPRPSTGNTIYF. The CDR3, as DNA: TGTGCCAGCAGCCCGCGACCGAGTACTGGAAACACCATATATTTT.

V is TRBV6-1 and J is TRBJ2-1; 7 positions match TRBD1. There are 13 residues in the CDR3. J lost 8 bases, V lost 4 bases, and 5 bases had no gene match. CDR1 and CDR2 (germline): MNHNS, SASEGT. CDR3 in amino acids: CASSVQGIHEQFF. CDR3 DNA sequence: TGTGCCAGCAGTGTACAGGGGATCCATGAGCAGTTCTTC.

The CDR3 region has the DNA TGTGCCAGCAGCTCCGGAGGCTACACCTTC. It specifies CASSSGGYTF. This rearrangement joins TRBV9 to TRBJ1-2; D remains ambiguous. Germline V gene lookup returns CDR1 SGDLS and CDR2 YYNGEE. The CDR3 length is 10 residues. The ends were cut back, 4 bases at V and 8 bases at J, with 6 bases in the middle.

The chain links TRBV10-3 to TRBJ1-2; 8 nucleotides align to TRBD1. Trimming at V came to 3 bases and at J to 5 bases, leaving 5 bases not matched to a gene. The CDR3 loop spans 14 amino acids. CDR1 is ENHRY, CDR2 SYGVKD, per germline. CDR3 DNA: TGTGCCATCAGTGACCGGACAGGGCGATATGGCTACACCTTC. It is translated as CAISDRTGRYGYTF.

The J gene is TRBJ2-5, the V gene TRBV5-1; D is unclear. The CDR3 length is 12 residues. V lost 2 bases and J lost 5, with 7 bases in between. The germline V gene has CDR1 SGHRS and CDR2 YFSETQ. Here the CDR3 DNA reads TGCGCCAGCAGCTTAGACCGGGAGACCCAGTACTTC. It translates to CASSLDRETQYF.

The chain couples TRBV19 to TRBJ1-3; D may be TRBD1 (6 bases). This CDR3 has 16 residues. Trimming stripped 7 bases from V and 0 bases from J, with 16 bases between. In germline, CDR1 is LNHDA, CDR2 SQIVND (reference sequence). The CDR3 reads CASTGQRLPSGNTIYF. DNA for the CDR3: TGTGCCAGTACCGGACAGAGATTGCCCTCTGGAAACACCATATATTTT. Using reference TRBV19 and TRBJ1-3 for the parts outside the CDR3, the full variable domain is DGGITQSPKYLFRKEGQNVTLSCEQNLNHDAMYWYRQDPGQGLRLIYYSQIVNDFQKGDIAEGYSVSREKKESFPLTVTSAQKNPTAFYLCASTGQRLPSGNTIYFGEGSWLTVV.

The J gene is TRBJ1-1, the V gene TRBV7-9; perhaps TRBD1 as D (5 bases). The germline gives CDR1 SEHNR, CDR2 FQNEAQ (reference sequence). This CDR3 spans 16 amino acids. The germline V and J ends were trimmed by 7 bases and 1 base, with 19 bases remaining between them. The CDR3 nucleotides read TGTGCCAGCAAAAACTTTGGGGGAGGTTCGAACACTGAAGCTTTCTTT. As protein: CASKNFGGGSNTEAFF.

The chain couples TRBV30 to TRBJ1-4; D not certain. Germline V gene lookup returns CDR1 GTSNPN and CDR2 SVGIG (reference sequence). The CDR3 spans 12 residues. The V end lost 1 base, the J end lost 8 bases, and 8 bases lay between the germline ends. The CDR3 here is CAWSGPEEKLFF. The CDR3 DNA reads TGTGCCTGGAGTGGGCCAGAAGAAAAACTGTTTTTT.

The chain combines TRBV9 with TRBJ1-5, with D unresolved. The V and J ends lost 2 bases and 5 bases respectively, with 11 bases between them. CDR1 and CDR2 from the germline V gene are SGDLS and YYNGEE. This CDR3 contains 14 residues. CDR3 in DNA: TGTGCCAGCAGCGTGGGTCAGCAGGATCAGCCCCAGCATTTT. Its protein is CASSVGQQDQPQHF.